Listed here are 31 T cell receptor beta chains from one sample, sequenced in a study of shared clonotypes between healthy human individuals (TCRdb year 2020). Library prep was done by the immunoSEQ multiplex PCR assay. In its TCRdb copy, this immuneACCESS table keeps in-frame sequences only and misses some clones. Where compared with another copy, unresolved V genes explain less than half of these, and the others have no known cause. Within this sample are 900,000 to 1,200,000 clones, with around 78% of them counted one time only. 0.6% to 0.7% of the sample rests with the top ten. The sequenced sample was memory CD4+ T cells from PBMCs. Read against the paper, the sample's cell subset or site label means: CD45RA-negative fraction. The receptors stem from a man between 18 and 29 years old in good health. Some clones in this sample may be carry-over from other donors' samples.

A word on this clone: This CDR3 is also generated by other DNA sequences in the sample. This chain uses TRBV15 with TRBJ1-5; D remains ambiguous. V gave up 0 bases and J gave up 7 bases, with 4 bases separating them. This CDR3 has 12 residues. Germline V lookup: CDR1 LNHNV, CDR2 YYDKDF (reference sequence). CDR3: CATSRDSQPQHF. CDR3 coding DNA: TGTGCCACCAGCAGAGATTCCCAGCCCCAGCATTTT.

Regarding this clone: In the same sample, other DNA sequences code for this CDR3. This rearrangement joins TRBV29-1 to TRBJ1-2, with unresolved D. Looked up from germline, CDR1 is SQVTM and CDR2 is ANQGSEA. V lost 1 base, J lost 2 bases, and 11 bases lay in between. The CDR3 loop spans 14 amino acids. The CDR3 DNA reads TGCAGCGTTGAAGGTCGGGGTCTAAACTATGGCTACACCTTC. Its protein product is CSVEGRGLNYGYTF.

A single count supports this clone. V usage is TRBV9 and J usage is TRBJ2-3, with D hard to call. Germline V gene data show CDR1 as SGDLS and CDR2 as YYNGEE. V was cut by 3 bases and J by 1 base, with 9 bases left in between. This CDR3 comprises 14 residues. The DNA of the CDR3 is TGTGCCAGCAGCGACCCCCGGGGCACAGATACGCAGTATTTT. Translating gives CASSDPRGTDTQYF.

The CDR3 nucleotides read TGCGCCAGCAGTCACAGGACTAGCGGATACAATGAGCAGTTCTTC. Its translation: CASSHRTSGYNEQFF. The rearrangement joins TRBV23-1 to TRBJ2-1; 10 bases are a match to TRBD2. Being an ORF, TRBV23-1 has a function that is uncertain. After removal of 3 bases from V and 4 bases from J, the junction contained 3 bases not matched to a gene. The CDR3 sequence is 15 residues long.

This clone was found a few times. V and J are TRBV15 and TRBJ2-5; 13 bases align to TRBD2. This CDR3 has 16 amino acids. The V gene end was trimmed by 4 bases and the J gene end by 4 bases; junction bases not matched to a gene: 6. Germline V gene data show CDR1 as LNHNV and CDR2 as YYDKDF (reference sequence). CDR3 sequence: CATSTGLAGDGETQYF. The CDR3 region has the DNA TGTGCCACCAGCACCGGACTAGCGGGAGATGGAGAGACCCAGTACTTC.

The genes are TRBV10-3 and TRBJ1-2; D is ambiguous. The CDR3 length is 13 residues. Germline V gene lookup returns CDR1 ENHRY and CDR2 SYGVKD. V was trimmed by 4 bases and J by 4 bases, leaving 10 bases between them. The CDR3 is CAISADRTYGYTF. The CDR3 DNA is TGTGCCATCAGTGCAGACCGGACCTATGGCTACACCTTC.

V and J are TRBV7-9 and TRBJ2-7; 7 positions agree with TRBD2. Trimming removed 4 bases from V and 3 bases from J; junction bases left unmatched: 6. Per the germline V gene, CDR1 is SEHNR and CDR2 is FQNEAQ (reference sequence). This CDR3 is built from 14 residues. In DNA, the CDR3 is TGTGCCAGCAGCTCCTCGGGGGGTTTCTACGAGCAGTACTTC. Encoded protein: CASSSSGGFYEQYF. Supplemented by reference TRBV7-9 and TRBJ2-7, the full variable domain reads DTGVSQNPRHKITKRGQNVTFRCDPISEHNRLYWYRQTLGQGPEFLTYFQNEAQLEKSRLLSDRFSAERPKGSFSTLEIQRTEQGDSAMYLCASSSSGGFYEQYFGPGTRLTVT.

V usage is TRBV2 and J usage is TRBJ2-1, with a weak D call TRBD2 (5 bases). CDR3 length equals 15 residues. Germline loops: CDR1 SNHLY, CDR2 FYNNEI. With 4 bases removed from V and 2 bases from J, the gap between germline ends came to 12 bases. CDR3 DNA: TGTGCCAGCAGTGCGGGGATAAGACCCTACAATGAGCAGTTCTTC. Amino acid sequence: CASSAGIRPYNEQFF. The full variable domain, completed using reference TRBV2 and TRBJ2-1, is EPEVTQTPSHQVTQMGQEVILRCVPISNHLYFYWYRQILGQKVEFLVSFYNNEISEKSEIFDDQFSVERPDGSNFTLKIRSTKLEDSAMYFCASSAGIRPYNEQFFGPGTRLTVL.

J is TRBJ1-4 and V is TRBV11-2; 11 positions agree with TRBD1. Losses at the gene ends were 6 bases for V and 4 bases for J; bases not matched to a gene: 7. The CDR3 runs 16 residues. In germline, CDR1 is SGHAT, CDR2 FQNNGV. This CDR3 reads CASRSTGQGVNEKLFF. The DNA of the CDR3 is TGTGCCAGCAGATCTACGGGACAGGGGGTTAATGAAAAACTGTTTTTT.

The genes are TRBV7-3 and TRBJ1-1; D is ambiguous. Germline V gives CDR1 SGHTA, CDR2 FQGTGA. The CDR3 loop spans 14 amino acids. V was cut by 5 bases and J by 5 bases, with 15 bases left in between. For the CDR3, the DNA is TGTGCCAGCAGCCCCCGGGGAGGTAGGACTGAAGCTTTCTTT. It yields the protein CASSPRGGRTEAFF.

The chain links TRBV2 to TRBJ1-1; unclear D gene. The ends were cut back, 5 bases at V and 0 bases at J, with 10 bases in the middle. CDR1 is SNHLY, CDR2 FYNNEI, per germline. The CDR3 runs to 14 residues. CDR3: CASSPEKLNTEAFF. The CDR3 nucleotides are TGTGCCAGCAGTCCAGAAAAACTGAACACTGAAGCTTTCTTT. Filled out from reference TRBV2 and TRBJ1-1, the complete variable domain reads EPEVTQTPSHQVTQMGQEVILRCVPISNHLYFYWYRQILGQKVEFLVSFYNNEISEKSEIFDDQFSVERPDGSNFTLKIRSTKLEDSAMYFCASSPEKLNTEAFFGQGTRLTVV.

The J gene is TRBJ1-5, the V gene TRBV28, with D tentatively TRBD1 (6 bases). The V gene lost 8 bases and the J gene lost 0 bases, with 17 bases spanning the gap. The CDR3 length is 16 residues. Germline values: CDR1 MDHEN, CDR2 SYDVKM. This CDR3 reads CASALTGRYSNQPQHF. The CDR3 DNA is TGTGCCAGCGCGTTGACAGGAAGATATAGCAATCAGCCCCAGCATTTT.

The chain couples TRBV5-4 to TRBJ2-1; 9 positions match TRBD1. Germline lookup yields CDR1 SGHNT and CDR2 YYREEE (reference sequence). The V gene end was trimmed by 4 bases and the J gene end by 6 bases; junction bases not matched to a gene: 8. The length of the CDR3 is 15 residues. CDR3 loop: CASSMGQGSGNEQFF. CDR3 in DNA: TGTGCCAGCAGCATGGGACAGGGCTCCGGCAATGAGCAGTTCTTC.

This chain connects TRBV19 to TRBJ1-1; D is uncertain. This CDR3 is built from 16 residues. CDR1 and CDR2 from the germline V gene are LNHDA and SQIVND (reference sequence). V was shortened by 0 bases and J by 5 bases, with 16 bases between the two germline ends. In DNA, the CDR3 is TGTGCCAGTAGTATAGATCATGGCAGATTGTTGACTGAAGCTTTCTTT. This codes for CASSIDHGRLLTEAFF.

The chain's CDR3 is CASSFLGSTTDTQYF. In DNA, the CDR3 is TGTGCCAGCAGCTTTCTGGGTAGCACCACAGATACGCAGTATTTT. This chain joins TRBV7-3 and TRBJ2-3, with D uncertain. This CDR3 contains 15 residues. In germline, CDR1 is SGHTA, CDR2 FQGTGA. Trimming cost V 3 bases and J 2 bases, with 12 bases left between them.

The CDR3 protein is CASRARSIVGNEQFF. DNA of the CDR3: TGTGCCAGCAGGGCTAGGAGCATCGTGGGCAATGAGCAGTTCTTC. V and J are TRBV2 and TRBJ2-1; no clear D. Germline V gene lookup returns CDR1 SNHLY and CDR2 FYNNEI. V was shortened by 6 bases and J by 6 bases, with 18 bases between the two germline ends. The CDR3 extends over 15 amino acids. The full variable domain, completed using reference TRBV2 and TRBJ2-1, is EPEVTQTPSHQVTQMGQEVILRCVPISNHLYFYWYRQILGQKVEFLVSFYNNEISEKSEIFDDQFSVERPDGSNFTLKIRSTKLEDSAMYFCASRARSIVGNEQFFGPGTRLTVL.

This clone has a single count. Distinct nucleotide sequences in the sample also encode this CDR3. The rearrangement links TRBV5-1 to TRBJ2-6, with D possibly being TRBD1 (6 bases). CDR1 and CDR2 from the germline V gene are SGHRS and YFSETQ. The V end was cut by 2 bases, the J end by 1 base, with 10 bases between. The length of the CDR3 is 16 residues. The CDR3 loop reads CASSLAGESGANVLTF. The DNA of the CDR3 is TGCGCCAGCAGCTTAGCAGGGGAATCTGGGGCCAACGTCCTGACTTTC.

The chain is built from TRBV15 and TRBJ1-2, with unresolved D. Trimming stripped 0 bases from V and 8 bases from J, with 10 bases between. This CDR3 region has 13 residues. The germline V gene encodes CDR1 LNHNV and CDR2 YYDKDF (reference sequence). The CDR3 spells CATSRDVKVGYTF. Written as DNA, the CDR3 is TGTGCCACCAGCAGAGATGTGAAAGTAGGCTACACCTTC.

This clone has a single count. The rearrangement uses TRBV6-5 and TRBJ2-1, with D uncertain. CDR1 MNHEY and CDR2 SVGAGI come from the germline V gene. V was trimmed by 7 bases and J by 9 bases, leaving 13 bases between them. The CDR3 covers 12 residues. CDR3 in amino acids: CASTTTGSEQFF. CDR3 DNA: TGTGCCAGCACTACAACCGGTAGTGAGCAGTTCTTC.

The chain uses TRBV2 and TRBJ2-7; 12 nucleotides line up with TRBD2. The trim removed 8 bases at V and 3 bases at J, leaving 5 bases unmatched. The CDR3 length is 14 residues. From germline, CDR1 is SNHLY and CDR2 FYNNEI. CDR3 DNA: TGTGCCAGCCAACTAGCGGGAGGCGTCTACGAGCAGTACTTC. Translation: CASQLAGGVYEQYF. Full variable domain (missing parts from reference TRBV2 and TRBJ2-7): EPEVTQTPSHQVTQMGQEVILRCVPISNHLYFYWYRQILGQKVEFLVSFYNNEISEKSEIFDDQFSVERPDGSNFTLKIRSTKLEDSAMYFCASQLAGGVYEQYFGPGTRLTVT.

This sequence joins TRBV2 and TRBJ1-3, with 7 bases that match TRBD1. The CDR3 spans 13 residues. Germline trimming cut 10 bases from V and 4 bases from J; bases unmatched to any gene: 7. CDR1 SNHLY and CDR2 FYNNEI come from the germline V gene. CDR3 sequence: CATLRDSGNTIYF. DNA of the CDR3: TGTGCCACCCTACGGGACAGCGGAAACACCATATATTTT.

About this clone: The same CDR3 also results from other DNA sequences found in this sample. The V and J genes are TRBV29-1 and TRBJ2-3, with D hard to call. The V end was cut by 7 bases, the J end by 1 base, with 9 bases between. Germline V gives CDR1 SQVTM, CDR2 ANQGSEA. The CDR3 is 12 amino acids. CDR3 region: CSAEGGTDTQYF. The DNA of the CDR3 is TGCAGCGCCGAAGGCGGCACAGATACGCAGTATTTT.

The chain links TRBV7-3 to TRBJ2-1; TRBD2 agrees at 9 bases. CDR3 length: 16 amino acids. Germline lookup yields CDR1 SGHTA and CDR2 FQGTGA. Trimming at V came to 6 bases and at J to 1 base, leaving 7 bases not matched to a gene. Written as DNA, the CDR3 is TGTGCCAGCAGTGTCAGCGGGAGGTGGTCCTACAATGAGCAGTTCTTC. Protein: CASSVSGRWSYNEQFF. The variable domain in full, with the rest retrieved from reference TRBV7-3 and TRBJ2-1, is GAGVSQTPSNKVTEKGKYVELRCDPISGHTALYWYRQSLGQGPEFLIYFQGTGAADDSGLPNDRFFAVRPEGSVSTLKIQRTERGDSAVYLCASSVSGRWSYNEQFFGPGTRLTVL.

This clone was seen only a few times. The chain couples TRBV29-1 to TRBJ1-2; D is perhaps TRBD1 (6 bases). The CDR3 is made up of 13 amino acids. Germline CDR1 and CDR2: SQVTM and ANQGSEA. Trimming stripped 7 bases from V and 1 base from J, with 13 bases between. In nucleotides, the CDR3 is TGCAGCGCCTCCGAGGGGGTTAACTATGGCTACACCTTC. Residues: CSASEGVNYGYTF.

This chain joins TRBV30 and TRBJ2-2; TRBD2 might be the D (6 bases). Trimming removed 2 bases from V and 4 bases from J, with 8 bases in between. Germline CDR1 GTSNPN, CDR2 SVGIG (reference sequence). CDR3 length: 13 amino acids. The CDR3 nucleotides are TGTGCCTGGAGTTGGGGGGTCACCGGGGAGCTGTTTTTT. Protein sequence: CAWSWGVTGELFF.

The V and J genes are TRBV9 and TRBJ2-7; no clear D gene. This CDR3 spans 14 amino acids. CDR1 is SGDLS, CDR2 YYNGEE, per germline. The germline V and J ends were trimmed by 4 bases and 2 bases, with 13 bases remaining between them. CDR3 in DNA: TGTGCCAGCAGCTCGTACACAGAGGCCTACGAGCAGTACTTC. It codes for CASSSYTEAYEQYF.

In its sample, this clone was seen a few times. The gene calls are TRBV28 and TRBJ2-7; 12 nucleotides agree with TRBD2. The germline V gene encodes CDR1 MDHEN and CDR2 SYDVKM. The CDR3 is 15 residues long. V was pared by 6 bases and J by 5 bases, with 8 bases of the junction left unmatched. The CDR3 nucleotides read TGTGCCAGCAGCCGCTTTGGACTAGCGGGAAACGAGCAGTACTTC. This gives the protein CASSRFGLAGNEQYF.

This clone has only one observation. CDR3 sequence reads: CSGTLAGVGNEQFF. CDR3 nucleotide sequence: TGCAGCGGAACATTAGCGGGAGTAGGCAATGAGCAGTTCTTC. This chain links TRBV29-1 with TRBJ2-1; 9 bases agree with TRBD2. With V trimmed by 7 bases and J by 6 bases, 10 bases remained unmatched. This CDR3 is built from 14 residues. Germline assignment: CDR1 SQVTM and CDR2 ANQGSEA.

Here the CDR3 DNA reads TGTGCCAGCAGCTTTACGGGGACCAAAAACATTCAGTACTTC. Amino acids: CASSFTGTKNIQYF. V usage is TRBV5-5 and J usage is TRBJ2-4; a possible D gene is TRBD2 (5 bases). V was cut by 2 bases and J by 2 bases, with 8 bases left in between. The CDR3 has 14 residues. Germline assignment: CDR1 SGHKS and CDR2 YYEKEE (reference sequence). Filled out from reference TRBV5-5 and TRBJ2-4, the complete variable domain reads DAGVTQSPTHLIKTRGQQVTLRCSPISGHKSVSWYQQVLGQGPQFIFQYYEKEERGRGNFPDRFSARQFPNYSSELNVNALLLGDSALYLCASSFTGTKNIQYFGAGTRLSVL.

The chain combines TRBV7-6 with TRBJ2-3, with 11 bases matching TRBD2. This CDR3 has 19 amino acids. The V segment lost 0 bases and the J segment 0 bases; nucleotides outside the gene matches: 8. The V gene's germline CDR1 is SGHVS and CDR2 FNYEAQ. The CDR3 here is CASSLAGALAGGSTDTQYF. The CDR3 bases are TGTGCCAGCAGCTTAGCGGGGGCCCTAGCGGGAGGAAGCACAGATACGCAGTATTTT.

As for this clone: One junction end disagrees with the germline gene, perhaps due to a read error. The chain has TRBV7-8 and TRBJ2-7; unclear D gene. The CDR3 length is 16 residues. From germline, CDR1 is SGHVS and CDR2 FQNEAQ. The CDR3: CASSPSAGILTLPWNF. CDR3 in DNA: TGTGCCAGCAGCCCCTCGGCTGGGATTCTTACGTTGCCCTGGAACTTC.